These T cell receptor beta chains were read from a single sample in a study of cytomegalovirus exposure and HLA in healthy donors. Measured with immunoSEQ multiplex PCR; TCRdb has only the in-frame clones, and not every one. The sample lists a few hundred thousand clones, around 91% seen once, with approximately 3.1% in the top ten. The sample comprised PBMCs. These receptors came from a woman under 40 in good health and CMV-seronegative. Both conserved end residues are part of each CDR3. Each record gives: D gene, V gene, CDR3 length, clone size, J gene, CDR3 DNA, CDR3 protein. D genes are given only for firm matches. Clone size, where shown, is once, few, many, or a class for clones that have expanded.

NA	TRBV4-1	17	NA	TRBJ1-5	TGCGCCAGCAGCCGATATTTTAGACAGGCTAGCAATCAGCCCCAGCATTTT	CASSRYFRQASNQPQHF
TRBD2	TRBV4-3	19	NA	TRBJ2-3	TGCGCCAGCAGCCGCGGCCAGGGACTAGCGGGAGGGAGCACAGATACGCAGTATTTT	CASSRGQGLAGGSTDTQYF
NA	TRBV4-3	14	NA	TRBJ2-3	TGCGCCAGCAGCCAGGGGGACAACACAGATACGCAGTATTTT	CASSQGDNTDTQYF
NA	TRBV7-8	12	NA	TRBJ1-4	TGTGCCAGCAGCGTGTTCAATGAAAAACTGTTTTTT	CASSVFNEKLFF
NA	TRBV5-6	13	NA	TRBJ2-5	TGTGCCAGCAGCGTGACTGGAACAGAGACCCAGTACTTC	CASSVTGTETQYF
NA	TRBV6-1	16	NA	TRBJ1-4	TGTGCCAGCAGTGAAAAAATGGCTGCAACTAATGAAAAACTGTTTTTT	CASSEKMAATNEKLFF
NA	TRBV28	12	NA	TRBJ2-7	TGTGCCAGCAGTTTAAGCTCCTACGAGCAGTACTTC	CASSLSSYEQYF
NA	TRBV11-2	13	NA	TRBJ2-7	TGTGCCAGCAGCTCGGGCCCCTCCTACGAGCAGTACTTC	CASSSGPSYEQYF
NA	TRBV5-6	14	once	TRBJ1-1	TGTGCCAGCAGCTTGCCCGGCGCGGACACTGAAGCTTTCTTT	CASSLPGADTEAFF
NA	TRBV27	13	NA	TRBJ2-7	TGTGCCAGCAGGTTTTCGGGGACCTACGAGCAGTACTTC	CASRFSGTYEQYF
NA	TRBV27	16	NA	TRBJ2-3	TGTGCCAGCAGTCCGTACTACCGGGACACAACAGATACGCAGTATTTT	CASSPYYRDTTDTQYF
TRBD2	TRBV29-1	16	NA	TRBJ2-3	TGCAGCGTTGAAGATTTTACTAGCGGTAGCACAGATACGCAGTATTTT	CSVEDFTSGSTDTQYF
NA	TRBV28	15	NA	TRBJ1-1	TGTGCCAGCAGTCCCCCGATACCACTAAACACTGAAGCTTTCTTT	CASSPPIPLNTEAFF
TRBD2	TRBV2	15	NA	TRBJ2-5	TGTGCCAGCAGTGAAGTTAGCGGGCCCAAAGAGACCCAGTACTTC	CASSEVSGPKETQYF
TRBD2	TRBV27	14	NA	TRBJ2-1	TGTGCCAGCAGTTTTCTAGCGGGAGTAAATGAGCAGTTCTTC	CASSFLAGVNEQFF
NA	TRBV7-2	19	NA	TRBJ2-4	TGTGCCAGCAGCTTAGGTCCCCAGCGGGCTACAACAGCCAAAAACATTCAGTACTTC	CASSLGPQRATTAKNIQYF
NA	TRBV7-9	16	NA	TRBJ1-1	TGTGCCAGCAGCTTAGTTACAGGCGATACGAACACTGAAGCTTTCTTT	CASSLVTGDTNTEAFF
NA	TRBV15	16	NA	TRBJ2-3	TGTGCCACCAGCAGAGATCTGGGGGGCATCACAGATACGCAGTATTTT	CATSRDLGGITDTQYF
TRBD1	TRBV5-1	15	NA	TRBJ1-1	TGCGCCAGCAGCTTCCGGACAGGGGAGAACACTGAAGCTTTCTTT	CASSFRTGENTEAFF
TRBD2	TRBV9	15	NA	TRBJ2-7	TGTGCCAGCAGCGTAGGGTCCGGGAGGGCCTACGAGCAGTACTTC	CASSVGSGRAYEQYF
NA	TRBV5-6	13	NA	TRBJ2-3	TGTGCCAGCAGCTTCGGGGTTCCGGATACGCAGTATTTT	CASSFGVPDTQYF
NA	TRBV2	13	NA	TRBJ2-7	TGTGCCAGCAGTGAAGGGGGCACTTACGAGCAGTACTTC	CASSEGGTYEQYF
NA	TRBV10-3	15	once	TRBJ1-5	TGTGCCATCAGCTCCGGGACACCCTCGTATCAGCCCCAGCATTTT	CAISSGTPSYQPQHF
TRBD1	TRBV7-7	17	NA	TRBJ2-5	TGTGCCAGCAGCTTAGGGACAGGGATTACTCTGCAAGAGACCCAGTACTTC	CASSLGTGITLQETQYF
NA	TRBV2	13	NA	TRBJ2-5	TGTGCCAGCAGTGAGGGGGTCCAAGAGACCCAGTACTTC	CASSEGVQETQYF
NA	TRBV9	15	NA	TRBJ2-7	TGTGCCAGCAGCACAAGTGGAAGGTCCCCCTACGAGCAGTACTTC	CASSTSGRSPYEQYF
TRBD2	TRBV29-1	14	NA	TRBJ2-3	TGCAGCGGATCTAGCGGGAGAGGCACAGATACGCAGTATTTT	CSGSSGRGTDTQYF
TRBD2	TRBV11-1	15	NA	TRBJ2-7	TGTGCCAGCAGCGTACTAGCGGGAGGGCCCTACGAGCAGTACTTC	CASSVLAGGPYEQYF
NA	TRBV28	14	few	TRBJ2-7	TGTGCCAGCAGCACAGGCACCCATTCCTACGAGCAGTACTTC	CASSTGTHSYEQYF
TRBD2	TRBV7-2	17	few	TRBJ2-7	TGTGCCAGCAGCTTGGGACTAGCGGGCCGTACGTCCTACGAGCAGTACTTC	CASSLGLAGRTSYEQYF
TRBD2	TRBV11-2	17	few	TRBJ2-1	TGTGCCAGCAGCTTGAGAGAGGCTAGCGGGAGTTTAGATGAGCAGTTCTTC	CASSLREASGSLDEQFF
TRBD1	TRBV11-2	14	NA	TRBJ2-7	TGTGCCAGCAGATCGCCGGGACAGGGGAACGAGCAGTACTTC	CASRSPGQGNEQYF
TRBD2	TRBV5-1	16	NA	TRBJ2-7	TGCGCCAGCAGCTTGAAGGCGGGAGCATTGAGTTACGAGCAGTACTTC	CASSLKAGALSYEQYF
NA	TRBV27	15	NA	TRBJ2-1	TGTGCCAGCAGTTTTGTTTCTAGCCCACACAATGAGCAGTTCTTC	CASSFVSSPHNEQFF
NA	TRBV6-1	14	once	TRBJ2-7	TGTGCCAGCATATCCGGGACCAAAGCGCGGGAGCAGTACTTC	CASISGTKAREQYF
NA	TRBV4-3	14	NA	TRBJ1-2	TGCGCCAGCAGCCAAGATTATCAGGAGTATGGCTACACCTTC	CASSQDYQEYGYTF
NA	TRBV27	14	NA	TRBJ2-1	TGTGCCAGCAGTTTACTTGACCCCTACAATGAGCAGTTCTTC	CASSLLDPYNEQFF
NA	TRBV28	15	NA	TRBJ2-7	TGTGCCAGCAGTCCAGGCTACCCCATCCAGGTCGAGCAGTACTTC	CASSPGYPIQVEQYF
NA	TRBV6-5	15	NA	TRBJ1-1	TGTGCCAGCAGTTATTCCAGGGGTACGAACACTGAAGCTTTCTTT	CASSYSRGTNTEAFF
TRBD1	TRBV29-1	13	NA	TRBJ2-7	TGCAGCGTGAGAGACAGGGGGGCCTACGAGCAGTACTTC	CSVRDRGAYEQYF
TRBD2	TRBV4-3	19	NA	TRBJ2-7	TGCGCCAGCAGCCAAGGGGAGGGGAGGGTATCGGGACTTAAATACGAGCAGTACTTC	CASSQGEGRVSGLKYEQYF
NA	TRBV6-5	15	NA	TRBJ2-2	TGTGCCAGCAGTTACTCCTGGGGAAACACCGGGGAGCTGTTTTTT	CASSYSWGNTGELFF
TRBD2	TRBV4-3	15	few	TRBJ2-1	TGCGCCAGCAGCCTGGGTCTAGCGGGAGTTAGTGAGCAGTTCTTC	CASSLGLAGVSEQFF
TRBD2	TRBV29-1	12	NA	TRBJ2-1	TGCAGCGTGGCGACTAGCGGCAATGAGCAGTTCTTC	CSVATSGNEQFF